The source of this T cell receptor (beta chain) is a study of blood T cell repertoires in COVID-19. V was clipped by 5 bases and J by 4 bases, with 18 bases between them. The V gene's germline CDR1 is LNHDA and CDR2 SQIVND (reference sequence). The CDR3 spans 16 residues. This clone was seen once. The assay was immunoSEQ multiplex PCR, and TCRdb's table has in-frame clones only and misses some. The sample carries 140,000 or so clones, 84% recorded once. The sequenced sample consisted of PBMCs or T cells enriched from blood (not recorded which). The receptor was isolated from a woman aged 50 to 65 with acute COVID-19. The V call is TRBV19, the J call TRBJ2-1; TRBD2 might be the D (5 bases). The CDR3 loop reads CASSFVGAPPYNEQFF. CDR3 DNA sequence: TGTGCCAGTAGTTTCGTGGGAGCCCCCCCTTACAATGAGCAGTTCTTC.